Following are 21 T cell receptor beta chains from one sample sequenced in a study of blood T cell repertoires in COVID-19. Repertoires were generated with immunoSEQ multiplex PCR, while TCRdb's copy carries only in-frame clones and drops some. Here the sample spans around 300,000 clones, less than 90% being singletons. Material for sequencing was PBMCs or T cells enriched from blood (not recorded which). The receptors stem from a woman between 50 and 59 years old who had recovered from COVID-19.

The gene calls are TRBV28 and TRBJ2-7, with D uncertain. The V end was cut by 3 bases, the J end by 2 bases, with 8 bases between. Germline values: CDR1 MDHEN, CDR2 SYDVKM. The CDR3 contains 13 residues. This chain's CDR3 is CASSFLVPYEQYF. Written as DNA, the CDR3 is TGTGCCAGCAGTTTTTTAGTCCCCTACGAGCAGTACTTC.

The V and J genes are TRBV9 and TRBJ2-1; no firm D call. Germline loops: CDR1 SGDLS, CDR2 YYNGEE. V lost 0 bases, J lost 8 bases, and 15 bases lay in between. This CDR3 has 15 residues. As DNA, the CDR3 is TGTGCCAGCAGCGTAGTTATAGGCAGGATGGATGAGCAGTTCTTC. Amino acids: CASSVVIGRMDEQFF.

The rearrangement joins TRBV7-3 to TRBJ2-1, with 11 bases that match TRBD2. With V trimmed by 5 bases and J by 4 bases, 10 bases remained unmatched. This CDR3 has 17 amino acids. The germline CDR1 and CDR2 sequences are SGHTA and FQGTGA. The CDR3 region has the DNA TGTGCCAGCAGCCCACATAGCGGGAGGGCCTCATACAATGAGCAGTTCTTC. Amino acid sequence: CASSPHSGRASYNEQFF.

The chain uses TRBV19 and TRBJ1-1, with a tentative D call TRBD1 (6 bases). Germline V CDR1 and CDR2: LNHDA, SQIVND (reference sequence). The CDR3 contains 13 residues. V was trimmed by 9 bases and J by 5 bases, leaving 16 bases between them. This CDR3 reads CASYEQGLTEAFF. The DNA for the CDR3 is TGTGCCAGCTACGAACAGGGTTTGACTGAAGCTTTCTTT.

About this clone: Other DNA sequences of this sample code for an identical CDR3. The gene calls are TRBV5-1 and TRBJ2-1, with D possibly TRBD1 on 5 matching bases. This CDR3 has 14 residues. Germline-derived CDR1 and CDR2 are SGHRS and YFSETQ. V was cut by 0 bases and J by 1 base, with 5 bases left in between. The CDR3 nucleotides are TGCGCCAGCAGCTTGGGACAGTCCTACAATGAGCAGTTCTTC. It codes for CASSLGQSYNEQFF.

J is TRBJ1-2 and V is TRBV4-3; TRBD1 might be the D (5 bases). With 0 bases removed from V and 8 bases from J, the gap between germline ends came to 16 bases. The germline V gene encodes CDR1 LGHNA and CDR2 YSLEER. The CDR3 runs to 15 residues. In DNA, the CDR3 is TGCGCCAGCAGCCAAGATCGGGGGGAGTTCCAGGGCTACACCTTC. Its translation is CASSQDRGEFQGYTF.

The chain recombines TRBV19 with TRBJ1-1, with TRBD1 identical over 9 bases. Per the germline V gene, CDR1 is LNHDA and CDR2 is SQIVND (reference sequence). This CDR3 is 15 amino acids long. The V and J ends lost 2 bases and 1 base, in that order; junction bases with no gene match: 2. The CDR3 nucleotides are TGTGCCAGTAGTATAATGACAGGGGGGAACACTGAAGCTTTCTTT. This gives the protein CASSIMTGGNTEAFF.

The V and J genes are TRBV7-3 and TRBJ2-2, with D maybe TRBD2 (6 bases). Looked up from germline, CDR1 is SGHTA and CDR2 is FQGTGA. The CDR3 covers 18 residues. The V and J ends lost 0 bases and 5 bases respectively, with 19 bases between them. For the CDR3, the DNA is TGTGCCAGCAGCTTAACCGTAGCTGGGCGGGGAGGTACCGGGGAGCTGTTTTTT. Amino acid sequence: CASSLTVAGRGGTGELFF.

The chain couples TRBV11-2 to TRBJ1-3; TRBD1 agrees at 7 bases. The germline CDR1 and CDR2 sequences are SGHAT and FQNNGV. Unmatched junction bases numbered 10, after V lost 4 bases and J lost 1 base. This CDR3 spans 17 amino acids. CDR3 DNA sequence: TGTGCCAGCAGCTCACTGAGGGGGACAGCGTCTGGAAACACCATATATTTT. Its translation: CASSSLRGTASGNTIYF. The full variable domain, in which reference TRBV11-2 and TRBJ1-3 provide the parts outside the CDR3, is EAGVAQSPRYKIIEKRQSVAFWCNPISGHATLYWYQQILGQGPKLLIQFQNNGVVDDSQLPKDRFSAERLKGVDSTLKIQPAKLEDSAVYLCASSSLRGTASGNTIYFGEGSWLTVV.

The chain employs TRBV6-5 and TRBJ2-1; D may be TRBD2 (6 bases). From germline, CDR1 is MNHEY and CDR2 SVGAGI. This CDR3 region has 11 residues. With 7 bases removed from V and 8 bases from J, the gap between germline ends came to 9 bases. Here the CDR3 reads CASMGGHEQFF. CDR3 DNA sequence: TGTGCCAGCATGGGGGGTCATGAGCAGTTCTTC.

As concerns this clone: This may stem from a read error, because a much larger clone lies one nucleotide away. The J gene is TRBJ1-2, the V gene TRBV6-5; 7 nucleotides line up with TRBD1. Germline loops: CDR1 MNHEY, CDR2 SVGAGI. The CDR3 is 13 residues long. Trimming removed 2 bases from V and 3 bases from J; junction bases left unmatched: 0. CDR3 sequence (DNA): TGTGCCAGCAGTTACACAGGGGACTATGGCTACACCTTC. This codes for CASSYTGDYGYTF.

This chain uses TRBV27 with TRBJ1-2; D is undetermined. CDR3 size: 13 residues. The V and J ends lost 0 bases and 8 bases respectively, with 10 bases between them. CDR1 and CDR2 (germline): MNHEY, SMNVEV (reference sequence). DNA of the CDR3: TGTGCCAGCAGTTTATCCCAATTCCAAGGCTACACCTTC. Protein: CASSLSQFQGYTF.

The V gene is TRBV28, the J gene TRBJ2-3; 7 bases line up with TRBD2. Looked up from germline, CDR1 is MDHEN and CDR2 is SYDVKM. V dropped 5 bases and J dropped 0; count of bases not matched to a gene: 8. The CDR3 spans 16 residues. CDR3 coding DNA: TGTGCCAGCAGTCCTTGGGGGGGTGCAAGCACAGATACGCAGTATTTT. Its translation: CASSPWGGASTDTQYF.

The rearrangement uses TRBV4-3 and TRBJ2-1, with D maybe TRBD1 (5 bases). This CDR3 spans 16 amino acids. The germline V and J ends were trimmed by 0 bases and 2 bases, with 11 bases remaining between them. Per the germline V gene, CDR1 is LGHNA and CDR2 is YSLEER. CDR3 sequence reads: CASSQDWGGTYNEQFF. The CDR3 bases are TGCGCCAGCAGCCAAGATTGGGGCGGTACCTACAATGAGCAGTTCTTC.

V gene TRBV6-5 combines with J gene TRBJ2-5; D is perhaps TRBD2 (7 bases). This CDR3 comprises 15 residues. Germline lookup yields CDR1 MNHEY and CDR2 SVGAGI. Trimming shortened V by 6 bases and J by 2 bases, and 16 bases separated the two germline ends. The DNA of the CDR3 is TGTGCCAGCAGGGGAGGGGGAGTAGGTCAAGAGACCCAGTACTTC. It specifies CASRGGGVGQETQYF.

The genes are TRBV6-5 and TRBJ2-3; 9 bases map to TRBD2. V lost 5 bases and J lost 4; bases outside the gene matches: 4. Germline lookup yields CDR1 MNHEY and CDR2 SVGAGI. This CDR3 has 14 residues. This CDR3 reads CASSLAGPADTQYF. The CDR3 coding sequence is TGTGCCAGCAGTCTAGCGGGGCCGGCAGATACGCAGTATTTT.

The chain couples TRBV15 to TRBJ1-2; 9 bases line up with TRBD1. Germline lookup yields CDR1 LNHNV and CDR2 YYDKDF (reference sequence). The CDR3 consists of 13 residues. The junction had 2 bases not matched to a gene; V was cut back by 5 bases and J by 4 bases. CDR3 amino acids: CATSSTGGYGYTF. The CDR3 region has the DNA TGTGCCACCAGCTCGACAGGGGGCTATGGCTACACCTTC.

This clone was picked up a small number of times. The chain joins TRBV30 to TRBJ1-5; 7 nucleotides match TRBD1. The V segment lost 3 bases and the J segment 3 bases; nucleotides outside the gene matches: 2. Germline V lookup: CDR1 GTSNPN, CDR2 SVGIG (reference sequence). This CDR3 is built from 13 residues. CDR3: CAWSGQVNQPQHF. In DNA form, the CDR3 reads TGTGCCTGGAGCGGACAGGTCAATCAGCCCCAGCATTTT. The full variable domain, rest sourced from reference TRBV30 and TRBJ1-5, is SQTIHQWPATLVQPVGSPLSLECTVEGTSNPNLYWYRQAAGRGLQLLFYSVGIGQISSEVPQNLSASRPQDRQFILSSKKLLLSDSGFYLCAWSGQVNQPQHFGDGTRLSIL.

The gene calls are TRBV29-1 and TRBJ2-5; TRBD2 matches 15 bases. Germline trimming cut 6 bases from V and 5 bases from J; bases unmatched to any gene: 22. CDR3 length equals 20 residues. Germline assignment: CDR1 SQVTM and CDR2 ANQGSEA. The CDR3: CSVELTGTWTSGRGRETQYF. The CDR3 nucleotides are TGCAGCGTAGAACTTACAGGGACCTGGACTAGCGGGAGGGGACGGGAGACCCAGTACTTC.

The CDR3 here is CASSLDRGSGNTIYF. As DNA, the CDR3 is TGTGCCAGCAGCTTGGACAGGGGCTCTGGAAACACCATATATTTT. The V call is TRBV5-4, the J call TRBJ1-3, with 7 bases fitting TRBD1. With V trimmed by 0 bases and J by 0 bases, 0 bases remained unmatched. CDR3 size: 15 residues. Germline V gives CDR1 SGHNT, CDR2 YYREEE (reference sequence).

The chain combines TRBV5-1 with TRBJ2-3, with no clear D. Germline CDR1 and CDR2: SGHRS and YFSETQ. The V gene lost 1 base and the J gene lost 0 bases, with 6 bases spanning the gap. CDR3 length: 14 residues. The CDR3 loop is CASSLIPSTDTQYF. As DNA, the CDR3 is TGCGCCAGCAGCTTGATCCCTAGCACAGATACGCAGTATTTT.